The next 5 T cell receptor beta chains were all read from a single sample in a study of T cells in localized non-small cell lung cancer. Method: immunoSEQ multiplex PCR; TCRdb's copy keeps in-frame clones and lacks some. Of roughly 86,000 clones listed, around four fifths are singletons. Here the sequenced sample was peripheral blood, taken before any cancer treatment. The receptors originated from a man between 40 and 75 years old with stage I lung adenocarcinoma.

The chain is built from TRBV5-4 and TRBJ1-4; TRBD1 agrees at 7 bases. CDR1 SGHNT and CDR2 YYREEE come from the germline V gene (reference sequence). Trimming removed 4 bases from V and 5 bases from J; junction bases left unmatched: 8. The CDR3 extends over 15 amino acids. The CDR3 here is CASSPGTTGNEKLFF. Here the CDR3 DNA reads TGTGCCAGCAGCCCTGGAACGACAGGGAATGAAAAACTGTTTTTT.

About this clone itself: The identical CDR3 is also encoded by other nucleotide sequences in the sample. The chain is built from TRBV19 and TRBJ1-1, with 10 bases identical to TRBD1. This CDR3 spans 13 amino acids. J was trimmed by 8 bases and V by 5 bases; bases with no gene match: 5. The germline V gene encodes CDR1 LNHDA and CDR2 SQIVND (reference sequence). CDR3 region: CASSSDRGTEAFF. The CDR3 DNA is TGTGCCAGTAGTTCGGACAGGGGGACCGAAGCTTTCTTT.

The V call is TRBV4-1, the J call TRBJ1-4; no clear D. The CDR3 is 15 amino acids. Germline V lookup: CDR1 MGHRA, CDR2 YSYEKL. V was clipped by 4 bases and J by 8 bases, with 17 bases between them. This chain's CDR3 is CASSPRGLRGEKLFF. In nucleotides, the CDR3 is TGCGCCAGCAGCCCCAGAGGGTTGCGAGGGGAAAAACTGTTTTTT.

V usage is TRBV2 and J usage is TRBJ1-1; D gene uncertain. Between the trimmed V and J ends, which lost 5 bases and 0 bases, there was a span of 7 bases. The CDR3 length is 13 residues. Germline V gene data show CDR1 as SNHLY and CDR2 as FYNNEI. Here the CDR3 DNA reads TGTGCCAGCAGTAGGGTAATGAACACTGAAGCTTTCTTT. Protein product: CASSRVMNTEAFF.

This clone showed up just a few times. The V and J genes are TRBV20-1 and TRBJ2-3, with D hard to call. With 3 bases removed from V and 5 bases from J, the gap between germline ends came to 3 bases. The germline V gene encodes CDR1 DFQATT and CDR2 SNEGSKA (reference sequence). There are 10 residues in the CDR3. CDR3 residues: CSARGDTQYF. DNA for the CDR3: TGCAGTGCTAGGGGAGATACGCAGTATTTT.